The present T cell receptor (beta chain) was sequenced within a study of blood T cell repertoires in COVID-19. Overall study context: Acute and convalescent COVID-19 samples came from the United States, Italy and Spain.

The CDR3 totals 15 residues. CDR1 LNHDA and CDR2 SQIVND come from the germline V gene (reference sequence). The J segment lost 0 bases and the V segment lost 4 bases, leaving 6 bases of the junction unmatched. Libraries were prepared by immunoSEQ multiplex PCR; TCRdb keeps only in-frame clonotypes and omits some of them. The table records approximately 230,000 clones, around nine tenths of them present only once. The sample holds one count of this clone. The source is a young man with active or convalescent COVID-19. This chain connects TRBV19 to TRBJ2-7, with TRBD1 matching over 7 bases. Sample: peripheral blood. This CDR3 reads CASSTYRGSSYEQYF. As DNA, the CDR3 is TGTGCCAGTAGTACCTACAGGGGCAGCTCCTACGAGCAGTACTTC.